Included here is one T cell receptor (beta chain) sequence, with context. Enrollees, roughly 18 to 95 years old, lived in around 23 US areas. Cohorts were determined from participant-reported clinical history. This entry belongs to a study of blood T cell repertoires in COVID-19. Per the authors' pipeline: The authors estimated nucleated cell counts from reference gene primer amplification. The table came from immunoSEQ multiplex PCR; TCRdb's copy has only in-frame clones and leaves some out. The V and J calls and clone size are taken from that table; D and trimming were inferred from the DNA. The sample consists of approximately 250,000 clones, approximately 85% of them appearing once. Trimming cost V 7 bases and J 4 bases; bases outside gene matches: 13. Germline V CDR1 and CDR2: SGHRS, YFSETQ. The CDR3 is 15 residues long.

This chain uses TRBV5-1 with TRBJ1-2, with 7 nucleotides matching TRBD1. The sequence came from a woman aged 25 to 39 who had recovered from COVID-19. Sequencing was performed on PBMCs or T cells enriched from blood (not recorded which). The CDR3 DNA is TGCGCCAGCGGGCTAAGGGAGACAGGGCGCTATGGCTACACCTTC. Amino acid sequence: CASGLRETGRYGYTF.